This T cell receptor beta chain was sequenced for a study of blood T cell repertoires in COVID-19. For the study at large: Researchers got acute and convalescent COVID-19 samples from the United States, Italy and Spain. In each case, the material was cDNA or gDNA derived from T cells, B-cell-depleted T cells, or PBMCs.

Germline V gene lookup returns CDR1 KGHSH and CDR2 LQKENI. The V end lost 0 bases, the J end lost 5 bases, and 8 bases lay between the germline ends. The CDR3 spans 13 residues. Authors' processing steps: Amplified reference gene primers provided the basis for estimating nucleated cell counts. Using immunoSEQ multiplex PCR, the repertoire was profiled, and TCRdb retains in-frame clones only, with some absent. The DNA gave D and trimming, while V, J and clone size come from that table. The sample records 50,000 to 75,000 clones, around 79% being singletons. The TCR was taken from a woman between 45 and 60 years old with active or convalescent COVID-19. This chain links TRBV18 with TRBJ2-7; the D is unclear. The sample taken for sequencing was peripheral blood. For the CDR3, the DNA is TGTGCCAGCTCACCACCCTCGTTCCACGAGCAGTACTTC. It codes for CASSPPSFHEQYF.